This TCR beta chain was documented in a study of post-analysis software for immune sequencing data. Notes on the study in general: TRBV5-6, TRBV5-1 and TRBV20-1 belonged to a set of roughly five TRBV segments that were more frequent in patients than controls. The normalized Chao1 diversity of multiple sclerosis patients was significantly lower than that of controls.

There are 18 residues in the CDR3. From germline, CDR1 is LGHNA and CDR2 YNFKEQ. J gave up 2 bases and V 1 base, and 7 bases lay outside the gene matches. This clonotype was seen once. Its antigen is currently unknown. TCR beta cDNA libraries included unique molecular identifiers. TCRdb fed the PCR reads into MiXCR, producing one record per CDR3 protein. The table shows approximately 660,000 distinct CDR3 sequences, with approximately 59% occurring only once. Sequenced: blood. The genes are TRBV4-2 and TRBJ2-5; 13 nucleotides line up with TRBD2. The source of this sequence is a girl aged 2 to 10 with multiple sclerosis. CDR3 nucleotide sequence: TGTGCCAGCAGCCAAGGGACACAGGGACTAGCGGGACAAGAGACCCAGTACTTC. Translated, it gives CASSQGTQGLAGQETQYF.